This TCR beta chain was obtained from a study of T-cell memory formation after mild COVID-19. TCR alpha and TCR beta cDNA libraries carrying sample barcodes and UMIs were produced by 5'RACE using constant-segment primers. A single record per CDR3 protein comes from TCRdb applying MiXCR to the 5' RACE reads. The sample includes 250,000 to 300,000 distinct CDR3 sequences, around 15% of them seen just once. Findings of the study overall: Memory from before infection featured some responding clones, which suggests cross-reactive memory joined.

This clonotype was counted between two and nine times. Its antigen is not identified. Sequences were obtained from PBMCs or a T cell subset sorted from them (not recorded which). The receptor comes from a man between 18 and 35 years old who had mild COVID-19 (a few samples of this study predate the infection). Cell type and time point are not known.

CDR3 in DNA: TGTGCCAGCAGCCAAGAGATCAGCTCCTATAATTCACCCCTCCACTTT. Protein sequence: CASSQEISSYNSPLHF. V usage is TRBV14 and J usage is TRBJ1-6; D gene uncertain. CDR3 length: 16 residues. V lost 0 bases to trimming and J lost 0 bases, with 6 bases between them. The germline CDR1 and CDR2 sequences are SGHDN and FVKESK.